This T cell receptor beta chain was sequenced during a study of post-analysis software for immune sequencing data. The CDR3 has 19 residues. Trimming cost V 7 bases and J 4 bases; bases outside gene matches: 21. CDR1 SNHLY and CDR2 FYNNEI come from the germline V gene. This clonotype was seen a handful of times. What it binds is not known. Presence of unique molecular identifiers characterized the TCR beta cDNA libraries. One entry per CDR3 protein, called by TCRdb with MiXCR from the PCR reads. The sample holds hundreds of thousands of distinct CDR3 sequences; roughly three fifths are singletons and the top ten take approximately 10%. Study-wide results and caveats: TRBV segments more frequent in patients than in controls numbered five and included TRBV5-6, TRBV5-1 and TRBV20-1.

The sequence came from a girl aged 2-15 years with multiple sclerosis. The rearrangement joins TRBV2 to TRBJ2-5; 10 bases map to TRBD2. Sequenced material: blood. In DNA form, the CDR3 reads TGTGCCAGCAATAAAAACGTGGGAATAGCGGGGGGTCTTGGAGAGACCCAGTACTTC. It translates to CASNKNVGIAGGLGETQYF.